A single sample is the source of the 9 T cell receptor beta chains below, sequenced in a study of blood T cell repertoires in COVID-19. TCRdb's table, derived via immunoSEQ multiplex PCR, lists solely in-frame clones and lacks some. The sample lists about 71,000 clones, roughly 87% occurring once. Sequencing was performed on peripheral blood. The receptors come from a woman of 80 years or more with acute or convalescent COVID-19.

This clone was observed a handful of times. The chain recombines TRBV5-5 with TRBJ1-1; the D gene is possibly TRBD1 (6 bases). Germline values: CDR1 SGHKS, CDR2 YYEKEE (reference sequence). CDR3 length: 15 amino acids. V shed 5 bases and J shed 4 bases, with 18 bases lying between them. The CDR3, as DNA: TGTGCCAGCAGAATCGAGGGGGTAGGCCTCACTGAAGCTTTCTTT. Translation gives CASRIEGVGLTEAFF.

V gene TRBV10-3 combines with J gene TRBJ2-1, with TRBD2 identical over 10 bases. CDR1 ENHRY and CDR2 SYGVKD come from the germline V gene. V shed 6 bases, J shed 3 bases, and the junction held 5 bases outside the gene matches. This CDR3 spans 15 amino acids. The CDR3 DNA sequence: TGTGCCATCAGGGGCCTAGCGGGAGACTACAATGAGCAGTTCTTC. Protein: CAIRGLAGDYNEQFF.

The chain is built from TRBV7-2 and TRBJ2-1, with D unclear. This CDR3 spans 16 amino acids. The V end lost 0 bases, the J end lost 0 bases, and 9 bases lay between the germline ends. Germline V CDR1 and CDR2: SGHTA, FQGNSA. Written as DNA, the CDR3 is TGTGCCAGCAGCTTAGCGGGCTCGAGCTCCTACAATGAGCAGTTCTTC. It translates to CASSLAGSSSYNEQFF.

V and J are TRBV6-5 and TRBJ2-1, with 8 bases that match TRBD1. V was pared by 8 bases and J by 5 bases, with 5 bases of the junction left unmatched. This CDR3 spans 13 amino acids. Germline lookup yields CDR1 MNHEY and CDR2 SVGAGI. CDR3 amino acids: CASGQGRNNEQFF. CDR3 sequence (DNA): TGTGCCAGCGGACAGGGTCGCAACAATGAGCAGTTCTTC.

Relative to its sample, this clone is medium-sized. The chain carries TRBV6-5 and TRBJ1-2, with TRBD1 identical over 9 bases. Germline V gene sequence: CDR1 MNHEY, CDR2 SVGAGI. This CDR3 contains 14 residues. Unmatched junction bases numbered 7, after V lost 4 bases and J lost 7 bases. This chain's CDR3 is CASSSGQGVGGYTF. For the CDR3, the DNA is TGTGCCAGCAGTTCGGGACAGGGTGTGGGTGGCTACACCTTC.

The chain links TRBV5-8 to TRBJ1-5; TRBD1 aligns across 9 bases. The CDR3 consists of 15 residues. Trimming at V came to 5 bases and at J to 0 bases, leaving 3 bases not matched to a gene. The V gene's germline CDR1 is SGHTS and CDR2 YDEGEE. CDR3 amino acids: CASRGTGYSNQPQHF. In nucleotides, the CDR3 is TGTGCCAGCAGGGGGACAGGGTATAGCAATCAGCCCCAGCATTTT. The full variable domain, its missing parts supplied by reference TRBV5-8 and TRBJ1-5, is EAGVTQSPTHLIKTRGQQATLRCSPISGHTSVYWYQQALGLGLQFLLWYDEGEERNRGNFPPRFSGRQFPNYSSELNVNALELEDSALYLCASRGTGYSNQPQHFGDGTRLSIL.

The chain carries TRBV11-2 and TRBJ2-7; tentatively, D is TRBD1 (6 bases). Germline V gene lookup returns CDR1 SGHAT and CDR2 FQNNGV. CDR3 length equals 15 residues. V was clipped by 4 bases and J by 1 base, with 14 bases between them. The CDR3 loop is CASSSNPQGSYEQYF. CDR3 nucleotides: TGTGCCAGCAGCTCGAACCCACAGGGTTCCTACGAGCAGTACTTC.

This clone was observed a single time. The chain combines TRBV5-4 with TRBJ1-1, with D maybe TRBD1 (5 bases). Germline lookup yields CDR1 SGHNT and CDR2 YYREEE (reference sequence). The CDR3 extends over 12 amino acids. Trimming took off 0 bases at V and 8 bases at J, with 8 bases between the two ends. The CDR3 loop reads CASSLGGREAFF. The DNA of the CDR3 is TGTGCCAGCAGCTTGGGGGGCAGGGAAGCTTTCTTT. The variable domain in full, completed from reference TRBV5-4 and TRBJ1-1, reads ETGVTQSPTHLIKTRGQQVTLRCSSQSGHNTVSWYQQALGQGPQFIFQYYREEENGRGNFPPRFSGLQFPNYSSELNVNALELDDSALYLCASSLGGREAFFGQGTRLTVV.

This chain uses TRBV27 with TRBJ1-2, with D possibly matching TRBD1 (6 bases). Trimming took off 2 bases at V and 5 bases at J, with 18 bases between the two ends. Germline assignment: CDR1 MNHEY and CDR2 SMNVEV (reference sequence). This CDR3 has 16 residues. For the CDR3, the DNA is TGTGCCAGCAGTTTAAGATTCGCAGGGGTTAGTTATGGCTACACCTTC. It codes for CASSLRFAGVSYGYTF.